Listed here are 22 T cell receptor beta chains from one sample, sequenced in a study of T cell changes during pregnancy in multiple sclerosis. The assay was immunoSEQ multiplex PCR, and TCRdb's table has in-frame clones only and misses some. The table shows fewer than 90,000 clones, with about 93% occurring only once. Sequenced material: peripheral blood, taken in the third trimester of pregnancy. These TCRs come from a female donor in good health, enrolled as a control in a pregnancy study.

The chain recombines TRBV27 with TRBJ1-5; 9 nucleotides align to TRBD1. The germline V gene has CDR1 MNHEY and CDR2 SMNVEV (reference sequence). The V gene end was trimmed by 3 bases and the J gene end by 7 bases; junction bases not matched to a gene: 7. The CDR3 sequence is 15 residues long. CDR3 sequence (DNA): TGTGCCAGCAGTTTTTCCCCGGGACAGGGCCAGCCCCAGCATTTT. It yields the protein CASSFSPGQGQPQHF.

This clone came up once. The J gene is TRBJ2-2, the V gene TRBV5-1; 11 positions match TRBD1. The CDR3 covers 16 residues. The trim removed 2 bases at V and 3 bases at J, leaving 3 bases unmatched. Looked up from germline, CDR1 is SGHRS and CDR2 is YFSETQ. In DNA form, the CDR3 reads TGCGCCAGCAGCTTAGGACAGGGGGCTTACACCGGGGAGCTGTTTTTT. It is translated as CASSLGQGAYTGELFF.

The genes are TRBV27 and TRBJ2-2; 7 bases are shared with TRBD2. Germline values: CDR1 MNHEY, CDR2 SMNVEV (reference sequence). V was clipped by 2 bases and J by 10 bases; unmatched bases: 7. This CDR3 has 14 amino acids. DNA of the CDR3: TGTGCCAGCAGTTTAGAGCTAGCGGCACAGGAGCTGTTTTTT. Its protein product is CASSLELAAQELFF.

The chain's CDR3 is CASRGTVNTGELFF. The CDR3 DNA reads TGTGCCAGCAGGGGGACAGTGAACACCGGGGAGCTGTTTTTT. The genes are TRBV2 and TRBJ2-2; TRBD1 agrees at 7 bases. The CDR3 length is 14 residues. CDR1 is SNHLY and CDR2 is FYNNEI in the germline V gene. With 6 bases clipped from V and 1 base from J, the junction kept 2 bases outside the gene matches.

The table lists this clone with a few counts. The CDR3 nucleotides read TGCGCCAGCAGCCAAGAAGGTGACTACACTGAAGCTTTCTTT. Protein: CASSQEGDYTEAFF. V is TRBV4-1 and J is TRBJ1-1; D call uncertain. Germline V gene sequence: CDR1 MGHRA, CDR2 YSYEKL. The CDR3 spans 14 residues. Trimming took 0 bases from V and 3 from J, leaving 8 bases between them.

This rearrangement joins TRBV9 to TRBJ2-5, with D possibly matching TRBD1 (6 bases). The germline V gene encodes CDR1 SGDLS and CDR2 YYNGEE. V lost 3 bases and J lost 5, with 11 bases in between. The CDR3 sequence is 13 residues long. In DNA, the CDR3 is TGTGCCAGCAGCGCCAGGGGAAGGGAGACCCAGTACTTC. It is translated as CASSARGRETQYF.

The rearrangement uses TRBV19 and TRBJ2-7; tentatively, D is TRBD1 (6 bases). This CDR3 spans 12 amino acids. Trimming shortened V by 5 bases and J by 4 bases, and 9 bases separated the two germline ends. Germline-derived CDR1 and CDR2 are LNHDA and SQIVND (reference sequence). The CDR3 loop reads CASSSDRYEQYF. The CDR3 nucleotides read TGTGCCAGTAGTTCGGACAGATACGAGCAGTACTTC. Variable domain in full (rest from reference TRBV19 and TRBJ2-7): DGGITQSPKYLFRKEGQNVTLSCEQNLNHDAMYWYRQDPGQGLRLIYYSQIVNDFQKGDIAEGYSVSREKKESFPLTVTSAQKNPTAFYLCASSSDRYEQYFGPGTRLTVT.

This chain uses TRBV18 with TRBJ2-7; 9 positions match TRBD1. The CDR3 length is 16 residues. The V gene's germline CDR1 is KGHSH and CDR2 LQKENI. V was clipped by 3 bases and J by 7 bases; unmatched bases: 13. The CDR3 DNA is TGTGCCAGCTCACCGCCTGCAGGGACAGGGTCAGGAGAGCAGTACTTC. Encoded protein: CASSPPAGTGSGEQYF.

J is TRBJ2-1 and V is TRBV25-1, with D perhaps matching TRBD2 (7 bases). From germline, CDR1 is MGHDK and CDR2 SYGVNS. Trimming took 5 bases from V and 7 from J, leaving 15 bases between them. This CDR3 is 14 amino acids long. The DNA for the CDR3 is TGTGCCAGCAGTCAAGCCGGGGGGCTGAATGAGCAGTTCTTC. It translates to CASSQAGGLNEQFF.

The chain uses TRBV5-6 and TRBJ2-1; 9 nucleotides align to TRBD2. The CDR3 runs to 18 residues. The germline CDR1 and CDR2 sequences are SGHDT and YYEEEE. J was trimmed by 8 bases and V by 0 bases; bases with no gene match: 15. Here the CDR3 reads CASSLGLADSSEVYEQFF. The DNA of the CDR3 is TGTGCCAGCAGCTTGGGACTAGCGGACTCCTCCGAGGTGTATGAGCAGTTCTTC.

The chain is built from TRBV5-4 and TRBJ2-3; D is possibly TRBD1 (5 bases). CDR1 and CDR2 (germline): SGHNT, YYREEE (reference sequence). Deletions cut 0 bases from V and 6 bases from J, with 5 bases between. CDR3 length equals 12 residues. The CDR3 nucleotides are TGTGCCAGCAGCTTGGAGGGGGATACGCAGTATTTT. It yields the protein CASSLEGDTQYF.

V usage is TRBV6-1 and J usage is TRBJ2-7, with D maybe TRBD1 (6 bases). This CDR3 is built from 17 residues. Germline assignment: CDR1 MNHNS and CDR2 SASEGT. V lost 3 bases, J lost 0 bases, and 18 bases lay in between. The CDR3 region is CASSDEPWTVSSYEQYF. As DNA, the CDR3 is TGTGCCAGCAGTGACGAGCCCTGGACAGTCAGCTCCTACGAGCAGTACTTC.

The rearrangement uses TRBV4-1 and TRBJ1-1, with 7 bases identical to TRBD1. Germline lookup yields CDR1 MGHRA and CDR2 YSYEKL. The J segment lost 2 bases and the V segment lost 4 bases, leaving 4 bases of the junction unmatched. The CDR3 runs 14 residues. CDR3 nucleotide sequence: TGCGCCAGCAGCCCGCGGGACAGCAACACTGAAGCTTTCTTT. Protein sequence: CASSPRDSNTEAFF.

The DNA of the CDR3 is TGTGCCAGCAGTTTAGTACTAGTCCCCCTCTACGAGCAGTACTTC. Translating gives CASSLVLVPLYEQYF. This chain connects TRBV27 to TRBJ2-7; TRBD2 might be the D (5 bases). The CDR3 totals 15 residues. V was trimmed by 2 bases and J by 3 bases, leaving 14 bases between them. CDR1 MNHEY and CDR2 SMNVEV come from the germline V gene (reference sequence).

The gene calls are TRBV28 and TRBJ2-7; 14 nucleotides agree with TRBD2. V lost 2 bases to trimming and J lost 7 bases; unmatched junction nucleotides: 7. This CDR3 comprises 16 residues. The V gene's germline CDR1 is MDHEN and CDR2 SYDVKM. The CDR3 spells CASSLPGLAGAGEQYF. The CDR3 region has the DNA TGTGCCAGCAGTTTACCGGGACTAGCGGGAGCGGGGGAGCAGTACTTC.

V and J are TRBV2 and TRBJ2-7; tentatively, D is TRBD2 (5 bases). Between the trimmed V and J ends, which lost 5 bases and 2 bases, there was a span of 13 bases. The CDR3 sequence is 14 residues long. Germline values: CDR1 SNHLY, CDR2 FYNNEI. The CDR3 DNA reads TGTGCCAGCAGTCCACTAGATGTGGCCTACGAGCAGTACTTC. It translates to CASSPLDVAYEQYF.

This rearrangement joins TRBV29-1 to TRBJ2-3; no clear D gene. This CDR3 has 13 amino acids. Trimming stripped 2 bases from V and 4 bases from J, with 10 bases between. Germline CDR1 SQVTM, CDR2 ANQGSEA. The CDR3 region is CSVEKRTSDTQYF. The CDR3 nucleotides read TGCAGCGTTGAAAAGCGCACATCAGATACGCAGTATTTT.

The genes are TRBV7-9 and TRBJ1-1, with D possibly TRBD1 on 5 matching bases. V lost 3 bases and J 10 bases, leaving 12 bases between the germline ends. CDR1 is SEHNR, CDR2 FQNEAQ, per germline (reference sequence). The CDR3 extends over 12 amino acids. The CDR3 is CASSFWGGGAFF. CDR3 in DNA: TGTGCCAGCAGCTTCTGGGGGGGAGGAGCTTTCTTT. The full variable domain, rest sourced from reference TRBV7-9 and TRBJ1-1, is DTGVSQNPRHKITKRGQNVTFRCDPISEHNRLYWYRQTLGQGPEFLTYFQNEAQLEKSRLLSDRFSAERPKGSFSTLEIQRTEQGDSAMYLCASSFWGGGAFFGQGTRLTVV.

The rearrangement links TRBV7-2 to TRBJ2-3, with unresolved D. Trimming removed 2 bases from V and 0 bases from J, with 9 bases in between. This CDR3 has 15 residues. Looked up from germline, CDR1 is SGHTA and CDR2 is FQGNSA. For the CDR3, the DNA is TGTGCCAGCAGCTTATTGGCTCAAAGCACAGATACGCAGTATTTT. Its translation: CASSLLAQSTDTQYF.

A remark on this clone: The junction does not match germline at one end; this may be a read error. The rearrangement links TRBV7-7 to TRBJ2-2; TRBD2 aligns across 9 bases. CDR3 size: 16 residues. Germline V CDR1 and CDR2: SSHAT, FNYEAQ (reference sequence). The DNA for the CDR3 is TGTGCTAGCAGCCGAAATAGCGGGAGAAACACCGGGGAGCTGTTTTTT. It encodes CASSRNSGRNTGELFF.

The chain employs TRBV7-9 and TRBJ2-7; TRBD2 matches at 10 bases. The V gene's germline CDR1 is SEHNR and CDR2 FQNEAQ (reference sequence). J gave up 6 bases and V 2 bases, and 10 bases lay outside the gene matches. The length of the CDR3 is 16 residues. The CDR3 sequence is CASSLTPSGSSAEQYF. CDR3 bases: TGTGCCAGCAGCTTAACCCCTAGCGGGAGTTCAGCCGAGCAGTACTTC.

V usage is TRBV19 and J usage is TRBJ1-5; D is possibly TRBD1 (5 bases). This CDR3 has 13 residues. The ends were cut back, 5 bases at V and 5 bases at J, with 10 bases in the middle. Germline V gene lookup returns CDR1 LNHDA and CDR2 SQIVND (reference sequence). Here the CDR3 DNA reads TGTGCCAGTAGTCAAGGCAGGGATCAGCCCCAGCATTTT. Translating it yields CASSQGRDQPQHF.